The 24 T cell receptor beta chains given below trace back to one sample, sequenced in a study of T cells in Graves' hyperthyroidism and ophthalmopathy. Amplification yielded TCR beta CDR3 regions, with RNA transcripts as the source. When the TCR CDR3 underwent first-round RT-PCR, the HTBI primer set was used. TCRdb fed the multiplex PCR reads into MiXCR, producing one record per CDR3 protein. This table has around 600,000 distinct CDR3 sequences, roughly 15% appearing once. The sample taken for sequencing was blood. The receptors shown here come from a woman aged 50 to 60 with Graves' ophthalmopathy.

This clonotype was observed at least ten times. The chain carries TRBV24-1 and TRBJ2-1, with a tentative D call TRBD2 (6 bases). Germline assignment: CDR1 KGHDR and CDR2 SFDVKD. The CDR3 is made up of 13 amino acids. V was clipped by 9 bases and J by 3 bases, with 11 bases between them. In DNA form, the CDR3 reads TGTGCCACCGGGGATAGCGGCTACAATGAGCAGTTCTTC. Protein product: CATGDSGYNEQFF.

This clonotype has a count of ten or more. In nucleotides, the CDR3 is TGTGCCAGCAGTTTGTCCCAAGCGGGAGGCGGGGAGCTGTTTTTT. Translated: CASSLSQAGGGELFF. The chain employs TRBV28 and TRBJ2-2, with 9 bases lining up with TRBD2. Losses at the gene ends were 3 bases for V and 7 bases for J; bases not matched to a gene: 6. The germline gives CDR1 MDHEN, CDR2 SYDVKM. This CDR3 comprises 15 residues.

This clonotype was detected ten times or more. CDR3 bases: TGTGCCAGCAGCGTAGGGCGGACTCACACTGAAGCTTTCTTT. Its translation: CASSVGRTHTEAFF. V and J are TRBV9 and TRBJ1-1; no definite D call. Per germline, CDR1 SGDLS and CDR2 YYNGEE. Trimming removed 0 bases at V and 3 bases at J, with 9 bases between. The CDR3 has 14 residues. Combining the CDR3 with reference TRBV9 and TRBJ1-1 gives the whole variable domain DSGVTQTPKHLITATGQRVTLRCSPRSGDLSVYWYQQSLDQGLQFLIQYYNGEERAKGNILERFSAQQFPDLHSELNLSSLELGDSALYFCASSVGRTHTEAFFGQGTRLTVV.

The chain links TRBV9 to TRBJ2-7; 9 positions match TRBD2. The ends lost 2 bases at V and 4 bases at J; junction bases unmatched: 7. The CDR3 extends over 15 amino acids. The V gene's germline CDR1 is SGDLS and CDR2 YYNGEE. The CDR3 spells CASSVGSGRRYEQYF. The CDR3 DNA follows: TGTGCCAGCAGCGTCGGGAGCGGGAGGAGATACGAGCAGTACTTC.

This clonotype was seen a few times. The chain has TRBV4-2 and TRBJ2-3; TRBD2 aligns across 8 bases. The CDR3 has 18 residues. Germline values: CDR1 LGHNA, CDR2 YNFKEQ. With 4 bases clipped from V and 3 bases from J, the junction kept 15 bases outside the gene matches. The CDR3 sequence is CASSLVILTGGPTDTQYF. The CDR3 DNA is TGTGCCAGCAGCCTCGTAATTTTGACGGGAGGGCCGACAGATACGCAGTATTTT.

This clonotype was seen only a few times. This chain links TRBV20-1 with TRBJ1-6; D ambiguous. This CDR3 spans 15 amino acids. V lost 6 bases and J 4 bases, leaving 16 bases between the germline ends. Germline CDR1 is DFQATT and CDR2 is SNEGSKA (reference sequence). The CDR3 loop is CSAPGPGIYNSPLHF. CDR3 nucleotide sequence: TGCAGTGCGCCAGGACCCGGGATTTATAATTCACCCCTCCACTTT.

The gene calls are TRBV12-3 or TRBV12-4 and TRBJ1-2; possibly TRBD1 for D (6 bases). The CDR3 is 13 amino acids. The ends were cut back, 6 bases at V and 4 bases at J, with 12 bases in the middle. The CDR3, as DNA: TGTGCCAGCAGAACAGGGTTTGGCTATGGCTACACCTTC. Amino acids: CASRTGFGYGYTF.

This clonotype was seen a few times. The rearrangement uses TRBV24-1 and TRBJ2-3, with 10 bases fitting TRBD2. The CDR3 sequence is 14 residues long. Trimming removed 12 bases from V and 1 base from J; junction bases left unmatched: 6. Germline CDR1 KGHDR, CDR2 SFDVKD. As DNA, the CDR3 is TGTGCCGTCCAGACTAGCGGGCGCACAGATACGCAGTATTTT. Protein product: CAVQTSGRTDTQYF.

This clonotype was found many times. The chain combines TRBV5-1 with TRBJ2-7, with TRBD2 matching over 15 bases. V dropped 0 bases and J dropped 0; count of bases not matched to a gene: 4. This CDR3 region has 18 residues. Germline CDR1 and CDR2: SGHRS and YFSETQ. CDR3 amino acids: CASSLGTSGRAFSYEQYF. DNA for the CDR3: TGCGCCAGCAGCTTGGGGACTAGCGGGAGGGCCTTCTCCTACGAGCAGTACTTC.

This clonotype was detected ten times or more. CDR3 sequence reads: CASSHQLASGHEQFF. In DNA form, the CDR3 reads TGTGCCAGCAGCCATCAACTAGCGTCCGGGCATGAGCAGTTCTTC. The chain uses TRBV7-2 and TRBJ2-1; 7 nucleotides match TRBD2. J gave up 8 bases and V 5 bases, and 12 bases lay outside the gene matches. Germline loops: CDR1 SGHTA, CDR2 FQGNSA. The CDR3 covers 15 residues.

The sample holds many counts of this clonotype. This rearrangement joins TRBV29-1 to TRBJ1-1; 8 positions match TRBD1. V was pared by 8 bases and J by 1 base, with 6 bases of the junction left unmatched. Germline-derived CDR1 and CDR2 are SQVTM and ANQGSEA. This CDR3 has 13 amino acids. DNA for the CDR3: TGCAGCACAAGGACAGGGCGGAACACTGAAGCTTTCTTT. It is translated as CSTRTGRNTEAFF.

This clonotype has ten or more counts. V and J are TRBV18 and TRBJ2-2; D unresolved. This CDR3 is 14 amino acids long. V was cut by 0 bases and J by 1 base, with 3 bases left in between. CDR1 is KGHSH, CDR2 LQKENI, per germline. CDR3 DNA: TGTGCCAGCTCACCACCCGAGAACACCGGGGAGCTGTTTTTT. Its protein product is CASSPPENTGELFF. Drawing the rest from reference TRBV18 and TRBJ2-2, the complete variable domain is NAGVMQNPRHLVRRRGQEARLRCSPMKGHSHVYWYRQLPEEGLKFMVYLQKENIIDESGMPKERFSAEFPKEGPSILRIQQVVRGDSAAYFCASSPPENTGELFFGEGSRLTVL.

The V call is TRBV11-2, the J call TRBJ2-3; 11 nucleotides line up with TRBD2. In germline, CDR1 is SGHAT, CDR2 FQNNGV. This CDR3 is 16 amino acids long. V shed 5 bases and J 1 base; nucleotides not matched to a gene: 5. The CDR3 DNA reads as TGTGCCAGCAGCAATTTAGCGGGAGGGGGCACAGATACGCAGTATTTT. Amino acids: CASSNLAGGGTDTQYF.

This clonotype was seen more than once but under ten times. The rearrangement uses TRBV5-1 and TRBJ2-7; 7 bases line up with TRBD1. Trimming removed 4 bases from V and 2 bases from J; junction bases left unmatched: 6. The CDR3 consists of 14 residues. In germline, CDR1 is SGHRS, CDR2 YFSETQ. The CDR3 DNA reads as TGCGCCAGCAGCGCAACCGGGACAGCCTACGAGCAGTACTTC. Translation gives CASSATGTAYEQYF. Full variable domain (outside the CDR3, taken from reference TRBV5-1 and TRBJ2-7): KAGVTQTPRYLIKTRGQQVTLSCSPISGHRSVSWYQQTPGQGLQFLFEYFSETQRNKGNFPGRFSGRQFSNSRSEMNVSTLELGDSALYLCASSATGTAYEQYFGPGTRLTVT.

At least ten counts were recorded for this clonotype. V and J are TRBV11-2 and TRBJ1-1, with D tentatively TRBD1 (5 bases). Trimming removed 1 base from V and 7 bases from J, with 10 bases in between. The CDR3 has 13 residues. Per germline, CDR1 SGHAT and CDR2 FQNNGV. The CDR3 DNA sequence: TGTGCCAGCAGCTTAGTCCCGGGGGGTGAAGCTTTCTTT. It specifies CASSLVPGGEAFF.

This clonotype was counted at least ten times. Written as DNA, the CDR3 is TGTGCCAGCTCATCACTAGCGGGAGACGAGCAGTACTTC. Protein sequence: CASSSLAGDEQYF. The rearrangement joins TRBV18 to TRBJ2-7; TRBD2 agrees at 11 bases. The CDR3 length is 13 residues. Germline V gene lookup returns CDR1 KGHSH and CDR2 LQKENI. Trimming removed 5 bases from V and 5 bases from J; junction bases left unmatched: 2.

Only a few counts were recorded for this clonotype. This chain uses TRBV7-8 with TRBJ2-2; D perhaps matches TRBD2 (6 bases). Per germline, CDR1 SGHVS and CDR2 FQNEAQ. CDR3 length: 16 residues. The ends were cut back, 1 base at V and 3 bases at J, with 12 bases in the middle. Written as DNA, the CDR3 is TGTGCCAGCAGCTTAGTAGGACTACCTTACACCGGGGAGCTGTTTTTT. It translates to CASSLVGLPYTGELFF.

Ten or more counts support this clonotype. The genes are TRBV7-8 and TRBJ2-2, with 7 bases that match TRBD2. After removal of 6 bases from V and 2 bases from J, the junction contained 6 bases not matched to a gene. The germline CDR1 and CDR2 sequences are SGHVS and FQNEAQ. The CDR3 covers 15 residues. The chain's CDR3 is CASRPGGVNTGELFF. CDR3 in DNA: TGTGCCAGCAGACCGGGGGGAGTAAACACCGGGGAGCTGTTTTTT.

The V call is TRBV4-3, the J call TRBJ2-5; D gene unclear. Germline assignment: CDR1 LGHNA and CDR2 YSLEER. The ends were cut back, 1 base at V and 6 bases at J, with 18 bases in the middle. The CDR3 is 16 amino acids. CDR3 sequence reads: CASSQAYSLGLKTQYF. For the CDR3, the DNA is TGCGCCAGCAGCCAAGCCTACAGCCTCGGTCTGAAGACCCAGTACTTC.

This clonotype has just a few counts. The DNA of the CDR3 is TGCAGTGCTAGAGGTTTAGGCGCGGGAGACACCGGGGAGCTGTTTTTT. It is translated as CSARGLGAGDTGELFF. The chain is built from TRBV20-1 and TRBJ2-2; 7 bases match TRBD2. V gave up 1 base and J gave up 3 bases; unmatched junction bases: 8. The V gene's germline CDR1 is DFQATT and CDR2 SNEGSKA (reference sequence). The CDR3 is 16 amino acids.

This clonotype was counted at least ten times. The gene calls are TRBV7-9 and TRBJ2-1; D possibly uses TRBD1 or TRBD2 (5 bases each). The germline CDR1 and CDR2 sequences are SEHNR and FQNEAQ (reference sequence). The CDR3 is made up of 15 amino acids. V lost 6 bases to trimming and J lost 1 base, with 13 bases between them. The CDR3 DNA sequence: TGTGCCAGCAGTCGCCCCAGGGAGTCCTACAATGAGCAGTTCTTC. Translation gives CASSRPRESYNEQFF.

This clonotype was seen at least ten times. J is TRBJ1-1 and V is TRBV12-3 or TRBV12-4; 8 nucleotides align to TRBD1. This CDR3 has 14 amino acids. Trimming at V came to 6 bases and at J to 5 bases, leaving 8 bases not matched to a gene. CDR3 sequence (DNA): TGTGCCAGCAGCAAGCCAAGACAGGGGACTGAAGCTTTCTTT. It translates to CASSKPRQGTEAFF.

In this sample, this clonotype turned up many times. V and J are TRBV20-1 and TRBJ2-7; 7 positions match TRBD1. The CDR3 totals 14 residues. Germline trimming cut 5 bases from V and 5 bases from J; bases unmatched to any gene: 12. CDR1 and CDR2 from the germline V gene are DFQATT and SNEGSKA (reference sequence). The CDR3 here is CSAGRTGKNNEQYF. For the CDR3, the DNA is TGCAGTGCTGGACGGACAGGAAAGAATAACGAGCAGTACTTC.

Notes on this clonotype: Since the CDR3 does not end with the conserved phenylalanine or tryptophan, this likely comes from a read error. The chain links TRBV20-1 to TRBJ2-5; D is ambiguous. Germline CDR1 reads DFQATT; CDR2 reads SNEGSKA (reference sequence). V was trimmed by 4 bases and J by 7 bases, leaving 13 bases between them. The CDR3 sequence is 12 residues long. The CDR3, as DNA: TGCAGTGCTACCGGAAGGGTGTGGACCCAGTACCTC. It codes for CSATGRVWTQYL.